These 16 T cell receptor beta chains were sequenced from one sample in a study of T-cell memory formation after mild COVID-19 (dated by TCRdb to 2020 to 2022). Libraries were built with 5' RACE. Sequencing took place on an Illumina NovaSeq 6000. TCRdb handled the public reads itself, with Q25 trimming in fastp and clone calling in MiXCR, and kept productive beta chains. Identical CDR3 proteins give one entry, which carries the most common genes and DNA. The sample has roughly 160,000 distinct CDR3 sequences on record, 11% of them singletons. Clones ranked in the top ten supply 3.5% to 4.5% of the sample. Sequencing was carried out using PBMCs or a T cell subset sorted from them (not recorded which). The receptor source for this set is a man between 18 and 29 years old who had mild COVID-19 (a few samples of this study predate the infection). The sample titles of this study are shuffled in the database, so cell type and time point are left out; the donor was told from shared clones.

This clonotype has a handful of counts. The V and J genes are TRBV4-3 and TRBJ2-1; 7 bases are a match to TRBD2. CDR1 and CDR2 from the germline V gene are LGHNA and YSLEER. The CDR3 runs to 17 residues. Losses at the gene ends were 4 bases for V and 4 bases for J; bases not matched to a gene: 13. The CDR3 protein is CASSPLEMGGDYNEQFF. The CDR3 bases are TGCGCCAGCAGCCCCCTAGAGATGGGGGGGGATTACAATGAGCAGTTCTTC.

This clonotype has just a few counts. The J gene is TRBJ1-1, the V gene TRBV6-5; 9 bases are a match to TRBD1. Germline CDR1 is MNHEY and CDR2 is SVGAGI. The CDR3 is 12 residues long. After removal of 6 bases from V and 7 bases from J, the junction contained 3 bases not matched to a gene. CDR3 amino acids: CASRRTGVEAFF. Written as DNA, the CDR3 is TGTGCCAGCAGACGGACAGGGGTTGAAGCTTTCTTT.

This clonotype was picked up many times. The rearrangement uses TRBV7-3 and TRBJ2-1; 11 nucleotides line up with TRBD2. Trimming took 5 bases from V and 4 from J; bases not matched to a gene: 4. The CDR3 has 15 residues. Germline-derived CDR1 and CDR2 are SGHTA and FQGTGA. CDR3: CASSKLAGAYNEQFF. CDR3 DNA: TGTGCCAGCAGCAAACTAGCGGGGGCTTACAATGAGCAGTTCTTC.

This clonotype was recorded a few times. This chain connects TRBV5-4 to TRBJ2-7, with 9 bases that match TRBD1. V shed 0 bases and J 0 bases; nucleotides not matched to a gene: 4. There are 16 residues in the CDR3. Germline loops: CDR1 SGHNT, CDR2 YYREEE (reference sequence). The CDR3 sequence is CASSLGGQGSSYEQYV. In DNA form, the CDR3 reads TGTGCCAGCAGCTTGGGGGGACAGGGCAGCTCCTACGAGCAGTACGTC.

The V and J genes are TRBV11-3 and TRBJ2-3, with D possibly TRBD1 on 5 matching bases. CDR3 size: 15 residues. Deletions cut 2 bases from V and 7 bases from J, with 16 bases between. Germline values: CDR1 SGHNT, CDR2 YENEEA. The CDR3 spells CASSLSDSLLNTQYF. For the CDR3, the DNA is TGTGCCAGCAGCTTAAGTGACAGCCTCCTGAATACGCAGTATTTT.

This clonotype came up a few times. The V gene is TRBV20-1, the J gene TRBJ2-5; 9 bases are a match to TRBD2. Trimming removed 5 bases from V and 3 bases from J; junction bases left unmatched: 10. In germline, CDR1 is DFQATT, CDR2 SNEGSKA (reference sequence). This CDR3 spans 15 amino acids. CDR3 bases: TGCAGTGCTGAAGAGAATAGCGGGGGAAAAGAGACCCAGTACTTC. It yields the protein CSAEENSGGKETQYF.

This clonotype was counted a few times. The rearrangement uses TRBV7-2 and TRBJ2-1; 10 positions agree with TRBD1. The V and J ends lost 6 bases and 4 bases, in that order; junction bases with no gene match: 6. The germline gives CDR1 SGHTA, CDR2 FQGNSA. The CDR3 totals 15 residues. The CDR3, as DNA: TGTGCCAGCAGTATGGGACAGGGGCGGTACAATGAGCAGTTCTTC. It encodes CASSMGQGRYNEQFF.

This clonotype was seen only a few times. The gene calls are TRBV19 and TRBJ2-1; no firm D call. The V end was cut by 5 bases, the J end by 3 bases, with 17 bases between. The CDR3 is 16 amino acids. Germline CDR1 and CDR2: LNHDA and SQIVND (reference sequence). The CDR3 is CASSPFRTALYNEQFF. The CDR3 coding sequence is TGTGCCAGTAGTCCATTCAGGACCGCGCTCTACAATGAGCAGTTCTTC.

A word on this clonotype: Sequence at one end of the junction differs from germline and may be a read error. V usage is TRBV25-1 and J usage is TRBJ1-1; maybe TRBD1 (5 bases). The CDR3 runs to 13 residues. Germline CDR1 reads MGHDK; CDR2 reads SYGVNS. The CDR3 sequence: CASSPGGNPEAFF. The CDR3 DNA follows: TGTGCCAGCAGCCCCGGGGGGAACCCTGAAGCTTTCTTT.

This clonotype was counted many times. This chain links TRBV12-3 or TRBV12-4 with TRBJ2-7; D is perhaps TRBD1 (6 bases). Trimming removed 3 bases from V and 3 bases from J, with 15 bases in between. CDR3 length: 15 amino acids. The CDR3 protein is CASSLRGRGGYEQYF. The CDR3 nucleotides are TGTGCCAGCAGTTTGAGGGGCAGGGGCGGCTACGAGCAGTACTTC.

The CDR3 here is CASSLQRANVLTF. CDR3 bases: TGTGCCAGCAGCTTACAGCGGGCCAACGTCCTGACTTTC. The rearrangement joins TRBV7-3 to TRBJ2-6; no clear D. V lost 2 bases and J 5 bases, leaving 4 bases between the germline ends. Germline loops: CDR1 SGHTA, CDR2 FQGTGA. This CDR3 has 13 residues.

This clonotype was observed a handful of times. The rearrangement joins TRBV20-1 to TRBJ1-2, with D perhaps TRBD1 (6 bases). CDR1 and CDR2 from the germline V gene are DFQATT and SNEGSKA (reference sequence). This CDR3 is built from 14 residues. Trimming stripped 0 bases from V and 3 bases from J, with 11 bases between. CDR3 residues: CSARDPNRDYGYTF. In DNA, the CDR3 is TGCAGTGCTAGAGATCCGAACAGGGACTATGGCTACACCTTC.

This clonotype was counted a few times. The chain is built from TRBV5-1 and TRBJ1-4; possibly TRBD1 for D (5 bases). Germline assignment: CDR1 SGHRS and CDR2 YFSETQ. V was clipped by 0 bases and J by 5 bases, with 11 bases between them. The CDR3 runs to 15 residues. Here the CDR3 DNA reads TGCGCCAGCAGCTTGGTCGGGACCCGCAATGAAAAACTGTTTTTT. This translates into CASSLVGTRNEKLFF.

This clonotype showed up just a few times. This rearrangement joins TRBV15 to TRBJ2-2; no clear D gene. V was pared by 0 bases and J by 7 bases, with 15 bases between. Germline V lookup: CDR1 LNHNV, CDR2 YYDKDF (reference sequence). CDR3 size: 16 residues. The CDR3 spells CATSRDTAFSDGELFF. In DNA form, the CDR3 reads TGTGCCACCAGCAGAGATACGGCCTTTTCAGACGGGGAGCTGTTTTTT.

This chain uses TRBV20-1 with TRBJ2-7; possibly TRBD2 for D (7 bases). Germline assignment: CDR1 DFQATT and CDR2 SNEGSKA (reference sequence). The length of the CDR3 is 13 residues. The ends were cut back, 5 bases at V and 7 bases at J, with 18 bases in the middle. As DNA, the CDR3 is TGCAGTGCTCACCCGGGGGGCGCGGAGGAGCAGTACTTC. As protein: CSAHPGGAEEQYF.

This clonotype was observed a few times. V usage is TRBV7-2 and J usage is TRBJ1-5, with a weak D call TRBD1 (5 bases). This CDR3 is built from 13 residues. The germline gives CDR1 SGHTA, CDR2 FQGNSA. V shed 3 bases and J shed 7 bases, with 10 bases lying between them. CDR3 residues: CASSFRGDQPQHF. The CDR3, as DNA: TGTGCCAGCAGCTTTAGGGGTGACCAGCCCCAGCATTTT.